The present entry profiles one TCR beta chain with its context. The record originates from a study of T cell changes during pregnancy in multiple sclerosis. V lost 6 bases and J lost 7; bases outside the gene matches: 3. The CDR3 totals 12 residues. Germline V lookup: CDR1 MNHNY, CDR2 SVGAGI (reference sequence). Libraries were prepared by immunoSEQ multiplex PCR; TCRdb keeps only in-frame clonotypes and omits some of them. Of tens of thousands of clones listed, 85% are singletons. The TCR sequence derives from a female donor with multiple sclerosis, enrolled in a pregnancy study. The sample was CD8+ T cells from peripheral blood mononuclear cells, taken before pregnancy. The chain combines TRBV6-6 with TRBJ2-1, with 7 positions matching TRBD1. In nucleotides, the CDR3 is TGTGCCAGCAGAAACAGGGGTAATGAGCAGTTCTTC. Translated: CASRNRGNEQFF.